Shown below are 29 T cell receptor beta chains from a single sample sequenced in a study of cytomegalovirus exposure and HLA in healthy donors. 13 Jbeta primers and 60 Vbeta primers were used for the PCR. Clones were read by immunoSEQ multiplex PCR, and TCRdb kept only the in-frame ones, dropping some. This table has hundreds of thousands of clones, 55% to 75% appearing once. Sequenced input: PBMCs. The receptors derive from a man in his forties or fifties in good health and CMV-seropositive.

The rearrangement links TRBV5-4 to TRBJ2-2, with a tentative D call TRBD2 (5 bases). V was cut by 4 bases and J by 2 bases, with 12 bases left in between. CDR3 length equals 15 residues. Germline CDR1 and CDR2: SGHNT and YYREEE (reference sequence). CDR3 nucleotide sequence: TGTGCCAGCAGCCCGGGGTCCCTTAACACCGGGGAGCTGTTTTTT. This encodes CASSPGSLNTGELFF.

The chain uses TRBV5-4 and TRBJ2-3; TRBD2 matches 10 bases. Germline assignment: CDR1 SGHNT and CDR2 YYREEE (reference sequence). This CDR3 comprises 15 residues. The V and J ends lost 4 bases and 4 bases, in that order; junction bases with no gene match: 6. CDR3 in DNA: TGTGCCAGCAGCAAGTTAGCGGGGGGTTCAGATACGCAGTATTTT. This encodes CASSKLAGGSDTQYF.

This rearrangement joins TRBV10-2 to TRBJ1-5; D may be TRBD1 (6 bases). V was cut by 5 bases and J by 4 bases, with 9 bases left in between. In germline, CDR1 is WSHSY, CDR2 SAAADI. The CDR3 consists of 13 residues. CDR3 sequence (DNA): TGCGCCAGCAGTACCGGACAGAATCAGCCCCAGCATTTT. This codes for CASSTGQNQPQHF.

The chain joins TRBV5-5 to TRBJ1-3, with a possible D match to TRBD1 (6 bases). Germline lookup yields CDR1 SGHKS and CDR2 YYEKEE (reference sequence). Trimming took 2 bases from V and 6 from J, leaving 12 bases between them. This CDR3 region has 14 residues. CDR3 coding DNA: TGTGCCAGCAGCTTTGGGGGCGGTGAAAACACCATATATTTT. It codes for CASSFGGGENTIYF. The full variable domain, with the rest looked up from reference TRBV5-5 and TRBJ1-3, is DAGVTQSPTHLIKTRGQQVTLRCSPISGHKSVSWYQQVLGQGPQFIFQYYEKEERGRGNFPDRFSARQFPNYSSELNVNALLLGDSALYLCASSFGGGENTIYFGEGSWLTVV.

This clone was seen only a few times. The rearrangement links TRBV6-5 to TRBJ2-5; D is unresolved. Between the trimmed V and J ends, which lost 1 base and 3 bases, there was a span of 9 bases. CDR1 MNHEY and CDR2 SVGAGI come from the germline V gene. This CDR3 is built from 14 residues. CDR3 residues: CASSYWNREETQYF. DNA of the CDR3: TGTGCCAGCAGTTACTGGAACCGGGAAGAGACCCAGTACTTC.

This chain connects TRBV5-4 to TRBJ2-7; 8 positions agree with TRBD1. The CDR3 runs to 13 residues. From germline, CDR1 is SGHNT and CDR2 YYREEE (reference sequence). V shed 4 bases and J 3 bases; nucleotides not matched to a gene: 3. This CDR3 reads CASSRGQDYEQYF. CDR3 nucleotide sequence: TGTGCCAGCAGCCGGGGACAGGACTACGAGCAGTACTTC.

This rearrangement joins TRBV28 to TRBJ1-5, with D possibly matching TRBD1 (6 bases). The germline V gene has CDR1 MDHEN and CDR2 SYDVKM. CDR3 size: 15 residues. Trimming left V 8 bases short and J 2 bases short, with 16 bases between. Here the CDR3 reads CASQGGGGGNQPQHF. The CDR3 DNA is TGTGCCAGCCAAGGGGGAGGGGGGGGCAATCAGCCCCAGCATTTT.

This chain connects TRBV5-1 to TRBJ2-7; D is perhaps TRBD1 (6 bases). Germline values: CDR1 SGHRS, CDR2 YFSETQ. V gave up 0 bases and J gave up 5 bases, with 12 bases separating them. The length of the CDR3 is 14 residues. CDR3 coding DNA: TGCGCCAGCAGCTTGGTCCAGGGGTCCCACGAGCAGTACTTC. Translation gives CASSLVQGSHEQYF.

The chain links TRBV28 to TRBJ1-4; D is undetermined. V lost 7 bases, J lost 3 bases, and 12 bases lay in between. CDR1 is MDHEN and CDR2 is SYDVKM in the germline V gene. The CDR3 totals 14 residues. DNA of the CDR3: TGTGCCAGCATCCCGGGAGGAGCTAATGAAAAACTGTTTTTT. Encoded protein: CASIPGGANEKLFF.

The chain links TRBV6-5 to TRBJ1-6; 7 nucleotides align to TRBD1. V lost 7 bases, J lost 8 bases, and 11 bases stayed unmatched. Looked up from germline, CDR1 is MNHEY and CDR2 is SVGAGI. This CDR3 spans 15 amino acids. CDR3: CASTRTGRGDSPLHF. CDR3 sequence (DNA): TGTGCCAGCACCCGGACAGGCCGGGGAGATTCACCCCTCCACTTT.

V usage is TRBV28 and J usage is TRBJ2-7; D is unclear. The CDR3 covers 13 residues. Germline values: CDR1 MDHEN, CDR2 SYDVKM. Trimming stripped 4 bases from V and 2 bases from J, with 9 bases between. Written as DNA, the CDR3 is TGTGCCAGCAGTTATACAAACACCTACGAGCAGTACTTC. Protein: CASSYTNTYEQYF.

This clone appeared once. At one boundary the junction diverges from the germline segment, which might be a read error. The rearrangement joins TRBV7-9 to TRBJ1-6; D gene ambiguous. Germline-derived CDR1 and CDR2 are SEHNR and FQNEAQ (reference sequence). The CDR3 spans 16 residues. The CDR3 DNA reads as TGTTCCAGCAGCTTGGGAGGGTTGTCCTATAATTCACCCCTCCACTTT. It specifies CSSSLGGLSYNSPLHF.

The V and J genes are TRBV27 and TRBJ1-5; D is undetermined. Trimming stripped 6 bases from V and 1 base from J, with 19 bases between. CDR1 and CDR2 (germline): MNHEY, SMNVEV (reference sequence). The CDR3 consists of 17 residues. The CDR3 spells CASRVKPGVRSNQPQHF. CDR3 nucleotide sequence: TGTGCCAGCAGGGTTAAGCCAGGTGTTAGAAGCAATCAGCCCCAGCATTTT.

The chain uses TRBV6-5 and TRBJ2-1, with TRBD1 matching over 7 bases. Germline CDR1 MNHEY, CDR2 SVGAGI. This CDR3 is built from 15 residues. The ends lost 2 bases at V and 9 bases at J; junction bases unmatched: 10. In DNA form, the CDR3 reads TGTGCCAGCAGTTACCCTGAGGGGGCTAACGGTGAGCAGTTCTTC. Translated, it gives CASSYPEGANGEQFF.

J is TRBJ1-5 and V is TRBV2; possibly TRBD1 for D (5 bases). The length of the CDR3 is 13 residues. Trimming cost V 1 base and J 4 bases, with 5 bases left between them. Germline V CDR1 and CDR2: SNHLY, FYNNEI. For the CDR3, the DNA is TGTGCCAGCAGTGAAGAGGGGAATCAGCCCCAGCATTTT. Its translation is CASSEEGNQPQHF.

By frequency in the sample, this clone is medium-sized. The V call is TRBV5-5, the J call TRBJ1-5; a weak D match, TRBD1 (6 bases). There are 14 residues in the CDR3. Germline V gene lookup returns CDR1 SGHKS and CDR2 YYEKEE (reference sequence). V was shortened by 4 bases and J by 7 bases, with 15 bases between the two germline ends. DNA of the CDR3: TGTGCCAGCAGCCCCAGTATGGGGGCACAGCCCCAGCATTTT. Protein: CASSPSMGAQPQHF.

This clone came up a few times. The chain joins TRBV5-6 to TRBJ1-1, with D maybe TRBD1 (6 bases). The germline V and J ends were trimmed by 4 bases and 2 bases, with 15 bases remaining between them. CDR3 size: 15 residues. In germline, CDR1 is SGHDT, CDR2 YYEEEE. CDR3 nucleotide sequence: TGTGCCAGCAGCGTAGGAGGGGGGGTTAACACTGAAGCTTTCTTT. This sequence encodes CASSVGGGVNTEAFF.

This clone was detected only a few times. The chain links TRBV2 to TRBJ2-3; 7 nucleotides agree with TRBD2. After removal of 7 bases from V and 5 bases from J, the junction contained 9 bases not matched to a gene. Per the germline V gene, CDR1 is SNHLY and CDR2 is FYNNEI. CDR3 length equals 14 residues. The CDR3 here is CASILGRGGDTQYF. The CDR3 bases are TGTGCCAGCATCCTTGGGAGGGGCGGAGATACGCAGTATTTT. Variable domain in full (rest from reference TRBV2 and TRBJ2-3): EPEVTQTPSHQVTQMGQEVILRCVPISNHLYFYWYRQILGQKVEFLVSFYNNEISEKSEIFDDQFSVERPDGSNFTLKIRSTKLEDSAMYFCASILGRGGDTQYFGPGTRLTVL.

The genes are TRBV7-2 and TRBJ1-1, with D perhaps TRBD1 (5 bases). CDR1 and CDR2 from the germline V gene are SGHTA and FQGNSA. Trimming pared 2 bases from V and 11 bases from J, leaving 12 bases between. This CDR3 is 12 amino acids long. This CDR3 reads CASSLNSGRAFF. CDR3 coding DNA: TGTGCCAGCAGCTTAAACTCAGGGCGGGCTTTCTTT.

The V call is TRBV7-9, the J call TRBJ2-1; TRBD2 matches 11 bases. The V and J ends lost 4 bases and 5 bases, in that order; junction bases with no gene match: 1. Looked up from germline, CDR1 is SEHNR and CDR2 is FQNEAQ (reference sequence). The CDR3 totals 14 residues. CDR3 protein: CASSSSGGNNEQFF. CDR3 coding DNA: TGTGCCAGCAGCTCTAGCGGGGGGAACAATGAGCAGTTCTTC.

V is TRBV6-5 and J is TRBJ1-2; a possible D gene is TRBD1 (6 bases). The germline V gene has CDR1 MNHEY and CDR2 SVGAGI. Trimming removed 6 bases from V and 8 bases from J, with 16 bases in between. This CDR3 comprises 13 residues. The DNA of the CDR3 is TGTGCCAGCAGCCTAGGACAGAGAAGAGGCTACACCTTC. Its translation is CASSLGQRRGYTF.

J is TRBJ2-5 and V is TRBV6-1; TRBD2 is a possible D gene (5 bases). V lost 3 bases, J lost 5 bases, and 13 bases lay in between. This CDR3 is 14 amino acids long. CDR1 and CDR2 from the germline V gene are MNHNS and SASEGT. The CDR3 DNA reads TGTGCCAGCAGTGATCTCAAGCGAGGGGAGACCCAGTACTTC. Its protein product is CASSDLKRGETQYF.

This chain joins TRBV13 and TRBJ1-1; a weak D match, TRBD1 (5 bases). Between the trimmed V and J ends, which lost 3 bases and 4 bases, there was a span of 15 bases. Per the germline V gene, CDR1 is PRHDT and CDR2 is FYEKMQ (reference sequence). The CDR3 is made up of 15 amino acids. The CDR3 reads CASSFVREGSTEAFF. DNA for the CDR3: TGTGCCAGCAGCTTCGTCAGGGAGGGCAGCACTGAAGCTTTCTTT.

The chain combines TRBV10-3 with TRBJ2-5; 7 positions match TRBD1. This CDR3 comprises 14 residues. The germline CDR1 and CDR2 sequences are ENHRY and SYGVKD. Germline trimming cut 6 bases from V and 5 bases from J; bases unmatched to any gene: 9. For the CDR3, the DNA is TGTGCCATCAGGGCCCAGGGGGAGAGGGAGACCCAGTACTTC. Encoded protein: CAIRAQGERETQYF.

The chain is built from TRBV9 and TRBJ2-3; TRBD1 might be the D (5 bases). Germline lookup yields CDR1 SGDLS and CDR2 YYNGEE. Trimming removed 0 bases at V and 5 bases at J, with 13 bases between. The CDR3 loop spans 15 amino acids. CDR3 bases: TGTGCCAGCAGCGTAGGGGGCGATCGTGGAGATACGCAGTATTTT. This sequence encodes CASSVGGDRGDTQYF.

The chain uses TRBV19 and TRBJ2-5; 10 bases match TRBD1. This CDR3 is built from 17 residues. Per the germline V gene, CDR1 is LNHDA and CDR2 is SQIVND (reference sequence). V was pared by 2 bases and J by 5 bases, with 11 bases of the junction left unmatched. CDR3: CASSIRGQGTGRETQYF. The CDR3 DNA reads as TGTGCCAGTAGTATAAGGGGACAGGGGACGGGACGGGAGACCCAGTACTTC.

The chain recombines TRBV9 with TRBJ1-1; D is unresolved. Germline loops: CDR1 SGDLS, CDR2 YYNGEE. The germline V and J ends were trimmed by 5 bases and 3 bases, with 8 bases remaining between them. The CDR3 has 12 residues. The CDR3 coding sequence is TGTGCCAGCAGAGGGAGGGACACTGAAGCTTTCTTT. Translating it yields CASRGRDTEAFF.

This chain joins TRBV10-3 and TRBJ2-7; possible D gene TRBD2, 7 bases. This CDR3 region has 13 residues. Germline loops: CDR1 ENHRY, CDR2 SYGVKD. Deletions cut 5 bases from V and 8 bases from J, with 16 bases between. CDR3: CAISQGRGAQQYF. The CDR3 DNA reads as TGTGCCATCAGTCAGGGACGGGGGGCCCAGCAGTACTTC.

This rearrangement joins TRBV13 to TRBJ2-1; 7 positions match TRBD1. CDR3 length equals 14 residues. J was trimmed by 9 bases and V by 6 bases; bases with no gene match: 11. CDR1 is PRHDT and CDR2 is FYEKMQ in the germline V gene (reference sequence). CDR3 region: CASRVGGTGAEQFF. CDR3 bases: TGTGCCAGCAGGGTTGGGGGTACAGGGGCTGAGCAGTTCTTC. Full variable domain (outside the CDR3, taken from reference TRBV13 and TRBJ2-1): AAGVIQSPRHLIKEKRETATLKCYPIPRHDTVYWYQQGPGQDPQFLISFYEKMQSDKGSIPDRFSAQQFSDYHSELNMSSLELGDSALYFCASRVGGTGAEQFFGPGTRLTVL.